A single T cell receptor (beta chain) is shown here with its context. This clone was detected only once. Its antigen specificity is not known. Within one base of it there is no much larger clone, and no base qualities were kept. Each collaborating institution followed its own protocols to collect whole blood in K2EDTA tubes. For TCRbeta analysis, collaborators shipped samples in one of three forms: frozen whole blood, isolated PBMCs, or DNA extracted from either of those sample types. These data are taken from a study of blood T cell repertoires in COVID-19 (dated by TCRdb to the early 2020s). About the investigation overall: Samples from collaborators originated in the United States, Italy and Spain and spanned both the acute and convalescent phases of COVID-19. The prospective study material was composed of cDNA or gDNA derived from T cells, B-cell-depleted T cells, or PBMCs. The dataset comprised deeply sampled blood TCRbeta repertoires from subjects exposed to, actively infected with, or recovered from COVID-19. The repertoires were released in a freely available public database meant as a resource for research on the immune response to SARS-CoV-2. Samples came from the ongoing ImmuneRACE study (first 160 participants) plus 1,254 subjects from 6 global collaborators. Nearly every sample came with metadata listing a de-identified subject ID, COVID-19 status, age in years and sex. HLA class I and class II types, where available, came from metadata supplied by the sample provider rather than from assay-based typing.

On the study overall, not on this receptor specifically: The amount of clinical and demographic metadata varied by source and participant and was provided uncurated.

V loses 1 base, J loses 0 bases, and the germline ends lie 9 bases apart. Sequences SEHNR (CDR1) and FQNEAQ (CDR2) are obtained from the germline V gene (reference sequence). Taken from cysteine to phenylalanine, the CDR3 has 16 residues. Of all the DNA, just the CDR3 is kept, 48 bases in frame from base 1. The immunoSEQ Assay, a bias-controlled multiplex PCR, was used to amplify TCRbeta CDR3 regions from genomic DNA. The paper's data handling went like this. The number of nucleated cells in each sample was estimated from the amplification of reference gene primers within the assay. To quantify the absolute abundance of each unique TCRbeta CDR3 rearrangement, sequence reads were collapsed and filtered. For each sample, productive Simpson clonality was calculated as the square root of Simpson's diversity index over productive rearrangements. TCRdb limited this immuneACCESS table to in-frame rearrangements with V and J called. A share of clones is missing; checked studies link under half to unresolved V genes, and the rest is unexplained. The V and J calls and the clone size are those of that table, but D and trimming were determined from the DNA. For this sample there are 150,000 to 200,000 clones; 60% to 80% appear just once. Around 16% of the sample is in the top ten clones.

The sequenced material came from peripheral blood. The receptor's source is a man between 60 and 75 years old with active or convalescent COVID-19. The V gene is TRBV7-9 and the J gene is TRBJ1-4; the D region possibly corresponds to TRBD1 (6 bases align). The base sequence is TGTGCCAGCAGCTTAGTGGGGGCCGCAACTAATGAAAAACTGTTTTTT. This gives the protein CASSLVGAATNEKLFF. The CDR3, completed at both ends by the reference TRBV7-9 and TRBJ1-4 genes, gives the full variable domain DTGVSQNPRHKITKRGQNVTFRCDPISEHNRLYWYRQTLGQGPEFLTYFQNEAQLEKSRLLSDRFSAERPKGSFSTLEIQRTEQGDSAMYLCASSLVGAATNEKLFFGSGTQLSVL.